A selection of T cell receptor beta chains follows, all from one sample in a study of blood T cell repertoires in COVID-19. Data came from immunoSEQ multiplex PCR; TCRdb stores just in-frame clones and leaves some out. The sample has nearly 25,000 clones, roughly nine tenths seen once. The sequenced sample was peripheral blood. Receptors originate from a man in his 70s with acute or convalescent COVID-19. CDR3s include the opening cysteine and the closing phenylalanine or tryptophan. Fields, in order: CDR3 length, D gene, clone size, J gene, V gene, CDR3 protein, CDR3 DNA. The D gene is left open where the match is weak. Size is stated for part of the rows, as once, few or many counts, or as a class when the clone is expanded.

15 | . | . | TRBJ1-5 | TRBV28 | CASSLAPRGNQPQHF | TGTGCCAGCAGTTTGGCCCCCCGGGGCAATCAGCCCCAGCATTTT
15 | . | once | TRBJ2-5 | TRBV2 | CASSETPGEEETQYF | TGTGCCAGCAGTGAAACACCCGGGGAGGAAGAGACCCAGTACTTC
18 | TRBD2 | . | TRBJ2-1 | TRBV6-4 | CASSESSVFSGGYNEQFF | TGTGCCAGCAGTGAGTCATCCGTCTTTAGCGGGGGGTACAATGAGCAGTTCTTC
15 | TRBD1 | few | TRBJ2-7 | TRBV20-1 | CSASPPDRDGYEQYF | TGCAGTGCTAGTCCCCCCGACAGGGATGGGTACGAGCAGTACTTC
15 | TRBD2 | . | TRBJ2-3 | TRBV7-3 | CASSIAGGSTDTQYF | TGTGCCAGCAGCATAGCGGGAGGGAGCACAGATACGCAGTATTTT
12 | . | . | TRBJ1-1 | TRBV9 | CASSPRTAEAFF | TGTGCCAGCAGCCCTCGGACAGCTGAAGCTTTCTTT
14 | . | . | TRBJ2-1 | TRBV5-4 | CASSLMADYPVQFF | TGTGCCAGCAGCTTAATGGCGGACTATCCTGTGCAGTTCTTC
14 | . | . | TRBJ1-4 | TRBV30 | CAWRRVATNEKLFF | TGTGCCTGGAGGCGGGTTGCAACTAATGAAAAACTGTTTTTT
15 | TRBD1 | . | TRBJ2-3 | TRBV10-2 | CASSPPGQGVNTQYF | TGCGCCAGCAGTCCTCCGGGACAGGGAGTCAATACGCAGTATTTT
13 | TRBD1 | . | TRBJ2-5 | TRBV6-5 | CASRTGVQETQYF | TGTGCCAGCAGGACAGGGGTCCAAGAGACCCAGTACTTC
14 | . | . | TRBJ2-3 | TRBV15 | CATSIRQVTDTQYF | TGTGCCACCAGCATCAGACAGGTCACAGATACGCAGTATTTT
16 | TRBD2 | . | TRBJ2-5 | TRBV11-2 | CASTQGRGDPSETQYF | TGTGCCAGCACCCAAGGCCGGGGGGACCCCTCAGAGACCCAGTACTTC
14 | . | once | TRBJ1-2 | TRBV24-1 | CATSDPTVNYGYTF | TGTGCCACCAGTGATCCCACAGTGAACTATGGCTACACCTTC
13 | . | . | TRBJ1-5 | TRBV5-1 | CASSLVGDQPQHF | TGCGCCAGCAGCTTGGTAGGGGATCAGCCCCAGCATTTT
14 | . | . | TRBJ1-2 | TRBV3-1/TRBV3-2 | CASSQDSGYYGYTF | TGTGCCAGCAGCCAAGATTCAGGATACTATGGCTACACCTTC
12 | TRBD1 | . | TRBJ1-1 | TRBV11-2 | CASSQSGGEAFF | TGTGCCAGCAGCCAATCAGGGGGAGAAGCTTTCTTT
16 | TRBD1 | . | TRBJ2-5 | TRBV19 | CASSIRGRFGLETQYF | TGTGCCAGTAGCATCAGGGGGCGGTTTGGTTTAGAGACCCAGTACTTC
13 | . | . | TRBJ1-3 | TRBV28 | CASIDSSGNTIYF | TGTGCCAGCATAGACAGCTCTGGAAACACCATATATTTT
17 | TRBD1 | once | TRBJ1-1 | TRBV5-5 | CASRSGQGVLMNTEAFF | TGTGCCAGCAGGTCTGGACAGGGGGTTTTAATGAACACTGAAGCTTTCTTT
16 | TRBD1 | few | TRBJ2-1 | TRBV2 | CASIPNRDRGFREQFF | TGTGCCAGCATCCCAAACCGGGACAGGGGATTCCGTGAGCAGTTCTTC
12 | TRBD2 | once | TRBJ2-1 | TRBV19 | CASSIGELAVFF | TGTGCCAGTAGTATTGGAGAACTAGCGGTGTTCTTC
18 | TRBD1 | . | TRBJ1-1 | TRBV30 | CAWSARSWDSRSNTEAFF | TGTGCCTGGAGCGCCAGGAGTTGGGACAGCCGTTCGAACACTGAAGCTTTCTTT
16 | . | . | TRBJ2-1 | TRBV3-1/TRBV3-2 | CASSLGWIGSHNEQFF | TGTGCCAGCAGCCTAGGTTGGATCGGGAGCCACAATGAGCAGTTCTTC
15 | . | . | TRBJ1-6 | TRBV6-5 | CASSRAGGYNSPLHF | TGTGCCAGCAGTCGAGCGGGGGGCTATAATTCACCCCTCCACTTT
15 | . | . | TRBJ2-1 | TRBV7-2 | CASSLVGAPYNEQFF | TGTGCCAGCAGCTTAGTAGGGGCCCCCTACAATGAGCAGTTCTTC
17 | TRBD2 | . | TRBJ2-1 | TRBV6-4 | CASSVLASGSSYNEQFF | TGTGCCAGCAGTGTACTGGCTAGCGGGAGTTCTTACAATGAGCAGTTCTTC
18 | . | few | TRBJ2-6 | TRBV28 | CASSRGLGQYSGANVLTF | TGTGCCAGCAGCCGCGGTCTTGGACAGTACTCTGGGGCCAACGTCCTGACTTTC
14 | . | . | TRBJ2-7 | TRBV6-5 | CASILTVSSYEQYF | TGTGCCAGCATATTGACAGTATCTTCCTACGAGCAGTACTTC
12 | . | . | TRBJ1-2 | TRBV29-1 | CSALGANYGYTF | TGCAGCGCCTTGGGAGCTAACTATGGCTACACCTTC
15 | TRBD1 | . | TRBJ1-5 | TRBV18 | CASSPLQGANQPQHF | TGTGCCAGCTCACCTTTACAGGGGGCGAATCAGCCCCAGCATTTT
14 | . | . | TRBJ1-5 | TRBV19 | CATSRAGGNQPQHF | TGTGCCACCTCCCGCGCCGGGGGCAATCAGCCCCAGCATTTT
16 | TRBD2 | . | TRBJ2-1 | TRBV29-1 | CSVRNSGRGPYNEQFF | TGCAGCGTTCGAAACAGCGGGAGGGGCCCCTACAATGAGCAGTTCTTC
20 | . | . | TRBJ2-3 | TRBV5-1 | CASSLAPGTRGAPSTDTQYF | TGCGCCAGCAGCTTGGCCCCCGGGACACGGGGGGCCCCTAGCACAGATACGCAGTATTTT
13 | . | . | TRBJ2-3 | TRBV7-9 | CASSKVQGDTQYF | TGTGCCAGCAGCAAAGTACAGGGAGATACGCAGTATTTT
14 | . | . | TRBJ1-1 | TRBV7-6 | CASSLTPGVTEAFF | TGTGCCAGCAGCTTAACACCAGGGGTTACTGAAGCTTTCTTT
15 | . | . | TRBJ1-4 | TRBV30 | CAWSVPRRGGEKLFF | TGTGCCTGGAGTGTACCGCGTAGGGGGGGTGAAAAACTGTTTTTT
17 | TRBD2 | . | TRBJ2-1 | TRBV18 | CASSPVTSGSINNEQFF | TGTGCCAGCTCACCGGTGACTAGCGGGAGTATTAACAATGAGCAGTTCTTC
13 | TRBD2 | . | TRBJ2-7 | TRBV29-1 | CSVTGTTPYEQYF | TGCAGCGTCACCGGGACTACCCCCTACGAGCAGTACTTC
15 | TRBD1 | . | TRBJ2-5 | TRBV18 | CASSPGTDAVGAQYF | TGTGCCAGCTCACCAGGGACAGACGCCGTGGGGGCCCAGTACTTC
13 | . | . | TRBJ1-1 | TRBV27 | CASSTLLNTEAFF | TGTGCCAGCAGTACACTACTAAACACTGAAGCTTTCTTT
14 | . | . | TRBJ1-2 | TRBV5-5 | CASTPDSSIGGYTF | TGTGCCAGCACCCCGGACAGCAGTATAGGAGGCTACACCTTC
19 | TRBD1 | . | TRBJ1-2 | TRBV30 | CAWSVHVPQLKTGLYGYTF | TGTGCCTGGAGTGTACACGTGCCCCAATTAAAGACAGGGCTATACGGCTACACCTTC
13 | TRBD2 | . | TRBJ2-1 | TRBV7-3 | CASKKSGSGEQFF | TGTGCCAGCAAAAAGAGCGGGAGTGGTGAGCAGTTCTTC
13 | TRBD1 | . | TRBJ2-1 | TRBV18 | CASSPFTGVEQFF | TGTGCCAGCTCACCCTTCACAGGGGTAGAGCAGTTCTTC
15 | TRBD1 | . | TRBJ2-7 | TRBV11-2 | CASSSSGTGFVEQYF | TGTGCCAGCAGCTCATCCGGGACAGGTTTTGTCGAGCAGTACTTC
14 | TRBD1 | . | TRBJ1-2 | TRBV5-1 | CASSSGTGVAGYTF | TGCGCCAGCAGCTCCGGGACAGGGGTGGCTGGCTACACCTTC